These 15 T cell receptor beta chains were sequenced from one sample in a study of blood T cell repertoires in COVID-19 (dated by TCRdb to about 2020). The library was generated by the immunoSEQ multiplex PCR assay. TCRdb carries this immuneACCESS record with in-frame sequences only. Its versions omit some clonotypes, under half of them owing to an unresolved V gene in the studies checked, with the rest unexplained. For this sample the table gives roughly 250,000 clones, of which around 80% were detected only once. 3% to 4% of the sample lies in the top ten. Material: peripheral blood. These receptors came from a woman between 40 and 55 years old with active or convalescent COVID-19.

The chain couples TRBV2 to TRBJ2-2; D uncertain. The germline V gene has CDR1 SNHLY and CDR2 FYNNEI. With 5 bases removed from V and 1 base from J, the gap between germline ends came to 11 bases. The CDR3 is made up of 15 amino acids. CDR3 bases: TGTGCCAGCAGTTTGGAGTTTTTGAACACCGGGGAGCTGTTTTTT. Its translation is CASSLEFLNTGELFF.

The rearrangement joins TRBV5-6 to TRBJ1-3; tentatively, D is TRBD1 (5 bases). Between the trimmed V and J ends, which lost 4 bases and 0 bases, there was a span of 14 bases. CDR3 length: 16 amino acids. Per germline, CDR1 SGHDT and CDR2 YYEEEE. Here the CDR3 DNA reads TGTGCCAGCAGCATCGGCGGGACTCGCTCTGGAAACACCATATATTTT. It encodes CASSIGGTRSGNTIYF.

The V and J genes are TRBV5-1 and TRBJ2-7; the D gene is possibly TRBD1 (5 bases). The CDR3 contains 15 residues. The germline V gene has CDR1 SGHRS and CDR2 YFSETQ. The V gene lost 4 bases and the J gene lost 3 bases, with 17 bases spanning the gap. CDR3 loop: CASSPPGRRGYEQYF. CDR3 nucleotide sequence: TGCGCCAGCAGCCCCCCGGGCCGAAGGGGCTACGAGCAGTACTTC.

The V and J genes are TRBV29-1 and TRBJ2-3, with D uncertain. V was shortened by 1 base and J by 8 bases, with 19 bases between the two germline ends. CDR3 length: 15 amino acids. Germline V CDR1 and CDR2: SQVTM, ANQGSEA. CDR3 nucleotides: TGCAGCGTTGAAGGCAGGCCGTGGAAGTTCGGTACGCAGTATTTT. Translating it yields CSVEGRPWKFGTQYF.

This clone was found once. J is TRBJ2-5 and V is TRBV3-1 (or the pseudogene TRBV3-2), with D uncertain. The CDR3 spans 17 residues. Germline CDR1 is LGHDT and CDR2 is YNNKEL (reference sequence). V lost 0 bases to trimming and J lost 3 bases, with 17 bases between them. CDR3: CASSQDRRSELKETQYF. DNA for the CDR3: TGTGCCAGCAGCCAAGATCGGCGGAGCGAGCTTAAAGAGACCCAGTACTTC.

Comments on this clone: Other DNA sequences in this specimen translate into the identical CDR3. The chain uses TRBV19 and TRBJ1-1; 7 positions match TRBD1. With V trimmed by 4 bases and J by 4 bases, 3 bases remained unmatched. CDR3 length: 13 residues. CDR1 LNHDA and CDR2 SQIVND come from the germline V gene (reference sequence). CDR3 protein: CASSTQGGTEAFF. DNA of the CDR3: TGTGCCAGTAGTACCCAGGGGGGCACTGAAGCTTTCTTT.

The chain couples TRBV6-5 to TRBJ1-1, with D unresolved. In germline, CDR1 is MNHEY, CDR2 SVGAGI. Trimming removed 4 bases at V and 6 bases at J, with 9 bases between. CDR3 length: 12 amino acids. CDR3 sequence reads: CASSFPVSEAFF. In nucleotides, the CDR3 is TGTGCCAGCAGTTTCCCGGTCTCTGAAGCTTTCTTT.

This clone was seen a few times. CDR3 DNA sequence: TGCGCCAGCAGCTTGGATACAGGGGGCGGAAACACCATATATTTT. As protein: CASSLDTGGGNTIYF. The chain carries TRBV5-1 and TRBJ1-3; 9 bases line up with TRBD1. V shed 0 bases, J shed 4 bases, and the junction held 2 bases outside the gene matches. Germline loops: CDR1 SGHRS, CDR2 YFSETQ. CDR3 length equals 15 residues.

The sample holds one count of this clone. The genes are TRBV2 and TRBJ1-3; D is perhaps TRBD1 (5 bases). Between the trimmed V and J ends, which lost 5 bases and 0 bases, there was a span of 14 bases. The V gene's germline CDR1 is SNHLY and CDR2 FYNNEI. CDR3 length equals 16 residues. The CDR3 loop is CASSSQGTRSGNTIYF. The DNA for the CDR3 is TGTGCCAGCAGTTCCCAAGGGACTCGCTCTGGAAACACCATATATTTT.

The chain links TRBV7-9 to TRBJ2-1; D ambiguous. Germline CDR1 is SEHNR and CDR2 is FQNEAQ (reference sequence). Trimming pared 5 bases from V and 3 bases from J, leaving 20 bases between. CDR3 length: 17 amino acids. This CDR3 is CASSPSPGELDYNEQFF. The CDR3, as DNA: TGTGCCAGCAGCCCGTCCCCAGGCGAGCTCGACTACAATGAGCAGTTCTTC.

DNA for the CDR3: TGTGCCAGTAGAGATTATAGCTCTGGGGCCAACGTCCTGACTTTC. Translated: CASRDYSSGANVLTF. V and J are TRBV19 and TRBJ2-6; D gene uncertain. The CDR3 is 15 residues long. V was shortened by 6 bases and J by 0 bases, with 9 bases between the two germline ends. The germline gives CDR1 LNHDA, CDR2 SQIVND (reference sequence).

The chain has TRBV6-5 and TRBJ2-1; D may be TRBD1 (5 bases). The V gene's germline CDR1 is MNHEY and CDR2 SVGAGI. The length of the CDR3 is 11 residues. The V end lost 6 bases, the J end lost 9 bases, and 9 bases lay between the germline ends. CDR3 in DNA: TGTGCCAGCAGAGATGGGGCTGAGCAGTTCTTC. This translates into CASRDGAEQFF.

V is TRBV6-4 and J is TRBJ1-5; no clear D. Per germline, CDR1 MRHNA and CDR2 SNTAGT. V lost 5 bases to trimming and J lost 0 bases, with 5 bases between them. This CDR3 contains 13 residues. The CDR3 sequence: CASSTDSNQPQHF. The CDR3 DNA follows: TGTGCCAGCAGTACTGATAGCAATCAGCCCCAGCATTTT.

This clone has a count of ten or more. The J gene is TRBJ2-3, the V gene TRBV5-1; D gene ambiguous. Germline V CDR1 and CDR2: SGHRS, YFSETQ. This CDR3 region has 14 residues. Trimming left V 2 bases short and J 4 bases short, with 11 bases between. Here the CDR3 DNA reads TGCGCCAGCAGCTTTTACACAGTCGCAGATACGCAGTATTTT. Translating it yields CASSFYTVADTQYF.

The V and J genes are TRBV4-2 and TRBJ1-1; D is ambiguous. The V and J ends lost 1 base and 0 bases respectively, with 9 bases between them. Germline V gene sequence: CDR1 LGHNA, CDR2 YNFKEQ. The CDR3 loop spans 15 amino acids. The CDR3 DNA sequence: TGTGCCAGCAGCCAAGTTGCAGGTGTGAACACTGAAGCTTTCTTT. As protein: CASSQVAGVNTEAFF.